This T cell receptor (beta chain) was identified in a study of preoperative IRX-2 immunotherapy in early breast cancer. The CDR3 is made up of 16 amino acids. Trimming shortened V by 2 bases and J by 8 bases, and 18 bases separated the two germline ends. Treatment defined: preoperative locoregional IRX-2 cytokine immunotherapy. Preoperative locoregional IRX-2 cytokine immunotherapy was tested in the phase Ib source study. The table came from immunoSEQ multiplex PCR; TCRdb's copy has only in-frame clones and leaves some out. The repertoire includes approximately 28,000 clones, approximately 80% of them detected once, and 3% to 3.5% sits in the top ten.

This clonotype originated in a human donor with breast cancer. The V call is TRBV6-7, the J call TRBJ1-4; D might be TRBD1 (6 bases). TRBV6-7 is reported as an ORF; its role is uncertain. This specimen was taken from a patient treated with IRX-2 immunotherapy. As DNA, the CDR3 is TGTGCCAGCAGTTACGGGCCATGGGGGGCGAACGAAAAACTGTTTTTT. It codes for CASSYGPWGANEKLFF.